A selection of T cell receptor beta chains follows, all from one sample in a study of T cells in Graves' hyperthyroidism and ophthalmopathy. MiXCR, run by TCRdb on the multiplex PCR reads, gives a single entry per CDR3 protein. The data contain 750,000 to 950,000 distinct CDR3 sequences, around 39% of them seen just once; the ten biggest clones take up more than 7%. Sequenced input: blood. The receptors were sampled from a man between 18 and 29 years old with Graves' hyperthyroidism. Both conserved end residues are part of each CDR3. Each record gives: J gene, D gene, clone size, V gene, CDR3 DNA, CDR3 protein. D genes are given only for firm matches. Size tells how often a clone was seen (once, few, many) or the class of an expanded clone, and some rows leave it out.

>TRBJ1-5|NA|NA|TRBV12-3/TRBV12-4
TGTGCCAGCAGTTACAACAGTCGAGAGCAGCCCCAGCATTTT
CASSYNSREQPQHF
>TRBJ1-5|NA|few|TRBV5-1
TGCGCCAGCAGCTTGGAGCCGGCGGGGCCCCAGCATTTT
CASSLEPAGPQHF
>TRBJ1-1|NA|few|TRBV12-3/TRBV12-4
TGTGCCAGCAAAAGGGCGGGGGACACTGAAGCTTTCTTT
CASKRAGDTEAFF
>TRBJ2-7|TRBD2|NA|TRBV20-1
TGCAGTGCTAGTTCGGCGGGAGGGGGGTACGAGCAGTACTTC
CSASSAGGGYEQYF
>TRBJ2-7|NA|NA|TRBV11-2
TGTGCCAGCAGCTCCGGAGGGGGTCCACCCTCCTACGAGCAGTACTTC
CASSSGGGPPSYEQYF
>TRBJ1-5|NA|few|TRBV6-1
TGTGCCAGCAGTGTACCGACAGTCGGGCAGCCCCAGCATTTT
CASSVPTVGQPQHF
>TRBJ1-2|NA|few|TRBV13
TGTGCCAGCAGCTCCGGGACTCTGTATAACTATGGCTACACCTTC
CASSSGTLYNYGYTF
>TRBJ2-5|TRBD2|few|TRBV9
TGTGCCAGCAGCGATGGGACTAGCGGGGGGGCCTTGCAAGAGACCCAGTACTTC
CASSDGTSGGALQETQYF
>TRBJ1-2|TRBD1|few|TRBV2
TGCGCCAGCAGCCCATGGACAGGGGGTGAGGTCGGCCATGGCTACACCTTC
CASSPWTGGEVGHGYTF
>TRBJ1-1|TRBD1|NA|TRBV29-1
TGCAGCGCCGAAAGAACCGGGACAGGGGCCCCTGAAGCTTTCTTT
CSAERTGTGAPEAFF
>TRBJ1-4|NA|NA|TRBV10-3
TGTGCCGGGCGGACGACGACTAATGAAAAACTGTTTTTT
CAGRTTTNEKLFF
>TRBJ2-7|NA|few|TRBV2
TGTGCCAGCAGTGAAGAAGTGGACGAGCAGTACTTC
CASSEEVDEQYF
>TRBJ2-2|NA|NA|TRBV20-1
TGCAGTCCAGCGGACCAGAACACCGGGGAGCTGTTTTTT
CSPADQNTGELFF
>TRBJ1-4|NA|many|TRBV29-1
TGCAGCGTCCACGACAGGTCGAATGAAAAACTGTTTTTT
CSVHDRSNEKLFF
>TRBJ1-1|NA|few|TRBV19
TGTGCCAGTAGTATCAAAGTGCTGAACACTGAAGCTTTCTTT
CASSIKVLNTEAFF
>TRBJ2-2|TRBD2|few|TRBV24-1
TGTGCCACCAGTGACTTGTCTAGCGGGAGTGCCACCGGGGAGCTGTTTTTT
CATSDLSSGSATGELFF
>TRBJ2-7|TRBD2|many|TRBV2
TGTGCCAGCAAGGGAGGGGTAGGCACCTACGAGCAGTACTTC
CASKGGVGTYEQYF
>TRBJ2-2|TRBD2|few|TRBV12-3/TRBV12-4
TGTGCCAGCAGCCCGGGACTAGCATACACCGGGGAGCTGTTTTTT
CASSPGLAYTGELFF
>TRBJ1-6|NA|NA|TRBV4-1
TGCGCCAGCAGCCGGAACAGGGAGGGTAATTCACCCCTCCACTTT
CASSRNREGNSPLHF
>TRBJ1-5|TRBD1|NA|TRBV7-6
TGTGCCAGCAGCTATGGGACAGGGGGTGGTCAGCCCCAGCATTTT
CASSYGTGGGQPQHF
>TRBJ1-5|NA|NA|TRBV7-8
TGTGCCAGCAGCTTATCTCCAGGGAATAGCAATCAGCCCCAGCATTTT
CASSLSPGNSNQPQHF
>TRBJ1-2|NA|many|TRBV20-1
TGCAGTGCTAGCACTTATGGCTACACCTTC
CSASTYGYTF
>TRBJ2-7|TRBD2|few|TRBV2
TGTGCCAGCAGAGCCCCTCTATCAGCGGGGACCTACGAGCAGTACTTC
CASRAPLSAGTYEQYF
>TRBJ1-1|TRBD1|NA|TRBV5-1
TGCGCCAGCAGCTTCACCACAGGGGGCACTGAAGCTTTCTTT
CASSFTTGGTEAFF
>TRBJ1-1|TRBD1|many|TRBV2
TGTGCCGTCCTAGGGGGCGTGAACACTGAAGCTTTCTTT
CAVLGGVNTEAFF
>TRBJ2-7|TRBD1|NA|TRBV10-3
TGTGCCATCAGTCTAGGGGGCATTCTATCCTACGAGCAGTACTTC
CAISLGGILSYEQYF
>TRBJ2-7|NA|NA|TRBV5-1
TGCGCCAGCACGGACTCATCGAGTGAGCAGTACTTC
CASTDSSSEQYF
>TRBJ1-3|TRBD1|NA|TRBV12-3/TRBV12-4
TGTGCCAGCAGGTCCGGGACAGGCTCTGGAAACACCATATATTTT
CASRSGTGSGNTIYF
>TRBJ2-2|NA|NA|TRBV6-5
TGTGCCAGCAGTTACTCGATAAGGGCTGCCGGGGAGCTGTTTTTT
CASSYSIRAAGELFF
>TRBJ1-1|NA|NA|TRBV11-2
TGTGCCAGCAGCCCACCCACAGGCCACCCCGAAGCTTTCTTT
CASSPPTGHPEAFF
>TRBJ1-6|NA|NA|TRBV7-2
TGTGCCAGCAGCGCTTCGACAGTTACTTATAATTCACCCCTCCACTTT
CASSASTVTYNSPLHF